These 29 T cell receptor beta chains originate from one sample sequenced in a study of blood T cell repertoires in COVID-19. Profiled with immunoSEQ multiplex PCR; TCRdb holds only in-frame clones, not every one. The sample lists approximately 120,000 clones, approximately 71% occurring once. Sequences were obtained from peripheral blood. These receptors were obtained from a woman aged 65 to 85 with acute or convalescent COVID-19.

The sample holds one count of this clone. The chain uses TRBV4-3 and TRBJ2-2; the D gene is possibly TRBD2 (7 bases). This CDR3 contains 17 residues. Germline V gives CDR1 LGHNA, CDR2 YSLEER. V gave up 1 base and J gave up 4 bases, with 16 bases separating them. The CDR3 bases are TGCGCCAGCAGCCAAGGAGGGGGGGCAGGGGCCACCGGGGAGCTGTTTTTT. The encoded protein is CASSQGGGAGATGELFF.

The chain employs TRBV5-1 and TRBJ1-3, with 7 positions matching TRBD1. Germline trimming cut 4 bases from V and 3 bases from J; bases unmatched to any gene: 4. Germline lookup yields CDR1 SGHRS and CDR2 YFSETQ. CDR3 length equals 14 residues. The CDR3 reads CASSPGTDGNTIYF. CDR3 in DNA: TGCGCCAGCAGCCCGGGGACAGATGGAAACACCATATATTTT.

In its sample, this clone was seen many times. V is TRBV11-2 and J is TRBJ2-7; TRBD2 might be the D (6 bases). Germline V gives CDR1 SGHAT, CDR2 FQNNGV. With 3 bases removed from V and 0 bases from J, the gap between germline ends came to 12 bases. The CDR3 extends over 15 amino acids. CDR3: CASSFGTHSSYEQYF. The CDR3 DNA sequence: TGTGCCAGCAGCTTCGGGACTCATAGCTCCTACGAGCAGTACTTC.

This chain uses TRBV5-4 with TRBJ2-1, with 8 nucleotides matching TRBD1. Germline V gene sequence: CDR1 SGHNT, CDR2 YYREEE (reference sequence). V was pared by 0 bases and J by 8 bases, with 1 base of the junction left unmatched. The CDR3 is made up of 13 amino acids. In DNA, the CDR3 is TGTGCCAGCAGCTTGGACAGGGGGGATGAGCAGTTCTTC. It is translated as CASSLDRGDEQFF. Full variable domain (missing parts from reference TRBV5-4 and TRBJ2-1): ETGVTQSPTHLIKTRGQQVTLRCSSQSGHNTVSWYQQALGQGPQFIFQYYREEENGRGNFPPRFSGLQFPNYSSELNVNALELDDSALYLCASSLDRGDEQFFGPGTRLTVL.

CDR3 region: CASSQGTGDSEAFF. CDR3 DNA: TGTGCCAGCAGCCAAGGGACAGGAGATTCTGAAGCTTTCTTT. The rearrangement links TRBV7-9 to TRBJ1-1; 8 bases agree with TRBD1. Trimming removed 5 bases from V and 6 bases from J; junction bases left unmatched: 8. The germline V gene has CDR1 SEHNR and CDR2 FQNEAQ (reference sequence). CDR3 length equals 14 residues.

The chain couples TRBV7-2 to TRBJ2-3; maybe TRBD1 (6 bases). Looked up from germline, CDR1 is SGHTA and CDR2 is FQGNSA. Trimming removed 2 bases from V and 4 bases from J, with 13 bases in between. There are 15 residues in the CDR3. CDR3 DNA: TGTGCCAGCAGCTTACACACAGGGAAGGCAGATACGCAGTATTTT. Translating gives CASSLHTGKADTQYF. Full variable domain (remainder filled in from reference TRBV7-2 and TRBJ2-3): GAGVSQSPSNKVTEKGKDVELRCDPISGHTALYWYRQSLGQGLEFLIYFQGNSAPDKSGLPSDRFSAERTGGSVSTLTIQRTQQEDSAVYLCASSLHTGKADTQYFGPGTRLTVL.

V is TRBV6-6 and J is TRBJ1-2; 9 bases line up with TRBD1. Germline V gene sequence: CDR1 MNHNY, CDR2 SVGAGI (reference sequence). This CDR3 region has 15 residues. With V trimmed by 5 bases and J by 8 bases, 12 bases remained unmatched. The CDR3 DNA reads TGTGCCAGCAGTCCGACCCCGGGACAGGGTTACGGCTACACCTTC. Protein product: CASSPTPGQGYGYTF.

The genes are TRBV6-4 and TRBJ2-2; D is unresolved. Germline-derived CDR1 and CDR2 are MRHNA and SNTAGT. The length of the CDR3 is 14 residues. Trimming removed 8 bases from V and 4 bases from J, with 14 bases in between. CDR3: CASSFEAGTGELFF. The CDR3 DNA reads TGTGCCAGCTCCTTTGAGGCTGGCACCGGGGAGCTGTTTTTT.

V usage is TRBV18 and J usage is TRBJ1-2; D possibly corresponds to TRBD1 (5 bases). The V and J ends lost 3 bases and 8 bases respectively, with 19 bases between them. The germline V gene has CDR1 KGHSH and CDR2 LQKENI. The CDR3 totals 15 residues. The CDR3 region is CASSPGGDSVGGYTF. CDR3 DNA sequence: TGTGCCAGCTCACCGGGAGGGGACTCCGTGGGGGGCTACACCTTC.

This chain links TRBV12-3 or TRBV12-4 with TRBJ2-5, with no clear D. The CDR3 runs 13 residues. With 7 bases removed from V and 0 bases from J, the gap between germline ends came to 9 bases. CDR3 nucleotides: TGTGCCAGCAAACACGATGACCAAGAGACCCAGTACTTC. It is translated as CASKHDDQETQYF.

This clone was seen ten or more times. This chain connects TRBV28 to TRBJ2-7; a weak D match, TRBD1 (6 bases). Trimming shortened V by 3 bases and J by 4 bases, and 10 bases separated the two germline ends. Per germline, CDR1 MDHEN and CDR2 SYDVKM. CDR3 length equals 13 residues. The CDR3 DNA reads TGTGCCAGCAGTTTTCTGGGGGCGTACGAGCAGTACTTC. Amino acid sequence: CASSFLGAYEQYF.

The genes are TRBV30 and TRBJ1-5; the D gene is possibly TRBD1 (6 bases). With 0 bases removed from V and 2 bases from J, the gap between germline ends came to 11 bases. Germline V gene lookup returns CDR1 GTSNPN and CDR2 SVGIG (reference sequence). The CDR3 is 15 amino acids. The CDR3 loop reads CAWSVGGLGNQPQHF. The CDR3 bases are TGTGCCTGGAGTGTAGGGGGATTAGGCAATCAGCCCCAGCATTTT.

CDR3 nucleotides: TGTGCCAGCTCACCACGGAGGACAGCGGATTCACCCCTCCACTTT. Translated: CASSPRRTADSPLHF. The chain couples TRBV18 to TRBJ1-6; the D gene is possibly TRBD1 (6 bases). V was shortened by 1 base and J by 8 bases, with 12 bases between the two germline ends. The germline CDR1 and CDR2 sequences are KGHSH and LQKENI. The CDR3 runs 15 residues.

V is TRBV6-2 or TRBV6-3 and J is TRBJ2-7; weak D call: TRBD2 (6 bases). V was shortened by 1 base and J by 5 bases, with 12 bases between the two germline ends. The CDR3 contains 14 residues. Germline CDR1 reads MNHEY; CDR2 reads SVGEGT. The CDR3 is CASSYYGGNHEQYF. DNA of the CDR3: TGTGCCAGCAGTTACTACGGGGGTAACCACGAGCAGTACTTC.

The chain carries TRBV9 and TRBJ2-2; weak D call: TRBD2 (6 bases). CDR1 and CDR2 (germline): SGDLS, YYNGEE. Trimming shortened V by 0 bases and J by 4 bases, and 10 bases separated the two germline ends. The CDR3 is made up of 15 amino acids. CDR3 sequence (DNA): TGTGCCAGCAGCGTAGGCGGGGAATCCACCGGGGAGCTGTTTTTT. Encoded protein: CASSVGGESTGELFF.

The V call is TRBV6-5, the J call TRBJ2-7; 7 bases fit TRBD2. The V gene's germline CDR1 is MNHEY and CDR2 SVGAGI. V dropped 8 bases and J dropped 4; count of bases not matched to a gene: 8. This CDR3 has 13 amino acids. The CDR3 bases are TGTGCCAGCCCACCCGGCGGGAGTTACGAGCAGTACTTC. Translation: CASPPGGSYEQYF.

This rearrangement joins TRBV27 to TRBJ1-2; maybe TRBD1 (6 bases). CDR3 length: 17 residues. The V end was cut by 5 bases, the J end by 2 bases, with 21 bases between. Germline V gene data show CDR1 as MNHEY and CDR2 as SMNVEV (reference sequence). The CDR3 bases are TGTGCCAGCAGTAACCATAGACAGGCGTTTCAGAACTATGGCTACACCTTC. Amino acids: CASSNHRQAFQNYGYTF.

This chain connects TRBV5-1 to TRBJ1-3; the match to TRBD1 covers 9 bases. Germline V lookup: CDR1 SGHRS, CDR2 YFSETQ. Germline trimming cut 0 bases from V and 0 bases from J; bases unmatched to any gene: 1. The CDR3 extends over 16 amino acids. DNA for the CDR3: TGCGCCAGCAGCTTGGAGGGACAGGGCTCTGGAAACACCATATATTTT. Encoded protein: CASSLEGQGSGNTIYF.

The gene calls are TRBV28 and TRBJ1-2; D call uncertain. V lost 6 bases and J 0 bases, leaving 14 bases between the germline ends. CDR3 length: 15 residues. Germline V lookup: CDR1 MDHEN, CDR2 SYDVKM. The CDR3 here is CASSLDGLANYGYTF. The CDR3 DNA is TGTGCCAGCAGCCTAGATGGTTTAGCTAACTATGGCTACACCTTC.

The chain recombines TRBV7-2 with TRBJ2-2, with TRBD2 as a possible D gene (5 bases). The CDR3 covers 15 residues. CDR1 is SGHTA and CDR2 is FQGNSA in the germline V gene. The ends were cut back, 1 base at V and 6 bases at J, with 12 bases in the middle. In DNA, the CDR3 is TGTGCCAGCAGCTTAGACTCAACGAGGGCCGGGGAGCTGTTTTTT. Its protein product is CASSLDSTRAGELFF.

The chain has TRBV6-2 or TRBV6-3 and TRBJ2-3, with unresolved D. Germline CDR1 MNHEY, CDR2 SVGEGT. The CDR3 loop spans 15 amino acids. The V end lost 3 bases, the J end lost 0 bases, and 10 bases lay between the germline ends. The CDR3 DNA sequence: TGTGCCAGCAGTTATACGGAGCAGAGCACAGATACGCAGTATTTT. Residues: CASSYTEQSTDTQYF.

This sequence joins TRBV6-6 and TRBJ2-1, with no clear D. The V gene's germline CDR1 is MNHNY and CDR2 SVGAGI (reference sequence). CDR3 size: 13 residues. V was clipped by 10 bases and J by 10 bases, with 20 bases between them. The CDR3 here is CATRRNPAQEQFF. The CDR3 nucleotides are TGTGCCACCCGAAGAAACCCCGCACAGGAGCAGTTCTTC.

V and J are TRBV30 and TRBJ1-2; 7 nucleotides line up with TRBD1. V was pared by 2 bases and J by 6 bases, with 6 bases of the junction left unmatched. Germline lookup yields CDR1 GTSNPN and CDR2 SVGIG (reference sequence). There are 13 residues in the CDR3. DNA for the CDR3: TGTGCCTGGAGTTTGACAGGGAGAGATGGCTACACCTTC. This encodes CAWSLTGRDGYTF. The full variable domain, completed using reference TRBV30 and TRBJ1-2, is SQTIHQWPATLVQPVGSPLSLECTVEGTSNPNLYWYRQAAGRGLQLLFYSVGIGQISSEVPQNLSASRPQDRQFILSSKKLLLSDSGFYLCAWSLTGRDGYTFGSGTRLTVV.

This clone was seen more than once but under ten times. The genes are TRBV11-2 and TRBJ2-1; weak D call: TRBD2 (6 bases). Per the germline V gene, CDR1 is SGHAT and CDR2 is FQNNGV. V lost 5 bases and J lost 0, with 17 bases in between. This CDR3 region has 17 residues. The CDR3 bases are TGTGCCAGCAGCCCTGCGGGGCGGGGTATCTCCTACAATGAGCAGTTCTTC. Its translation: CASSPAGRGISYNEQFF.

The V call is TRBV12-3 or TRBV12-4, the J call TRBJ1-1; D is undetermined. Trimming removed 5 bases at V and 7 bases at J, with 8 bases between. The CDR3 runs to 11 residues. The CDR3 nucleotides read TGTGCCAGCAGTCCCAGCGGTGAAGCTTTCTTT. Its translation: CASSPSGEAFF.

The table lists this clone with a count of one. This sequence joins TRBV23-1 and TRBJ1-2; D not resolved. TRBV23-1 is noted as an ORF with a role that remains uncertain. The length of the CDR3 is 14 residues. With 8 bases removed from V and 0 bases from J, the gap between germline ends came to 13 bases. The CDR3 sequence: CASPAAVANYGYTF. DNA of the CDR3: TGCGCCAGCCCAGCAGCGGTGGCTAACTATGGCTACACCTTC.

This chain uses TRBV7-9 with TRBJ1-4; 7 bases fit TRBD1. The J segment lost 8 bases and the V segment lost 8 bases, leaving 2 bases of the junction unmatched. This CDR3 region has 11 residues. The germline CDR1 and CDR2 sequences are SEHNR and FQNEAQ (reference sequence). The CDR3 region is CASGTAEKLFF. The CDR3 bases are TGTGCCAGCGGGACAGCAGAAAAACTGTTTTTT.

The J gene is TRBJ2-6, the V gene TRBV5-1; D call uncertain. This CDR3 region has 14 residues. Trimming left V 4 bases short and J 0 bases short, with 5 bases between. Germline V lookup: CDR1 SGHRS, CDR2 YFSETQ. CDR3 sequence (DNA): TGCGCCAGCAGCCCGTTCTCTGGGGCCAACGTCCTGACTTTC. Its protein is CASSPFSGANVLTF.

The CDR3 region is CASSRTSGRSYSYEQYF. The CDR3 DNA sequence: TGTGCCAGCAGCCGGACTAGCGGGAGATCATATTCCTACGAGCAGTACTTC. The chain links TRBV28 to TRBJ2-7; TRBD2 matches at 13 bases. V shed 6 bases and J 1 base; nucleotides not matched to a gene: 9. The CDR3 consists of 17 residues. CDR1 and CDR2 from the germline V gene are MDHEN and SYDVKM.